This TCR beta chain was identified in a study of blood T cell repertoires in COVID-19. Overall study context: Samples representing acute and convalescent COVID-19 were sourced from the United States, Italy and Spain. PBMCs, B-cell-depleted T cells, or T cells provided the cDNA or gDNA that made up the material.

The CDR3 is made up of 17 amino acids. The germline V gene has CDR1 MNHEY and CDR2 SMNVEV (reference sequence). The V segment lost 2 bases and the J segment 8 bases; nucleotides outside the gene matches: 14. In the original processing: Amplifying reference gene primers gave estimates of nucleated cell counts. The method was immunoSEQ multiplex PCR; TCRdb's version includes in-frame clones alone and lacks a portion of them. V and J calls plus clone size are reproduced from that table; the DNA served to infer D and trimming. The sample shows over 200,000 clones, around 85% of them seen only once. The origin of this receptor is a woman of 80 years or more with acute or convalescent COVID-19. The sequenced material came from peripheral blood. The V gene is TRBV27, the J gene TRBJ1-2, with 10 bases lining up with TRBD1. The CDR3 region is CASSLEGGTGAARGYTF. The CDR3 region has the DNA TGTGCCAGCAGTTTAGAAGGCGGGACAGGGGCTGCGCGGGGCTACACCTTC.